Shown below are 32 T cell receptor beta chains from a single sample sequenced in a study of T cells in women clearing cervical HPV infection. Clones were sequenced by immunoSEQ multiplex PCR, and TCRdb holds only the in-frame ones, with some missing. The sample totals over 30,000 clones. Input material: blood buffy coat. These receptors came from a woman between 18 and 70 years old with a cervical HPV16 infection that either progressed to CIN3+ or cleared (not recorded which).

Turning to this clone: The sequenced fragment ends 3 residues before the CDR3 boundary, so the rest is inferred from the germline J gene. The chain employs TRBV14 and TRBJ2-1, with 9 bases lining up with TRBD2. There are 17 residues in the CDR3. The germline V gene encodes CDR1 SGHDN and CDR2 FVKESK. J gave up 4 bases and V 0 bases, and 7 bases lay outside the gene matches. CDR3 DNA, as far as it was read: TGTGCCAGCAGCCAAGATATAGGGCTAGCGGGGTACAATGAG. The encoded protein is CASSQDIGLAGYNE. The whole CDR3 sequence reads CASSQDIGLAGYNEQFF. Complete variable domain (other parts from reference TRBV14 and TRBJ2-1): EAGVTQFPSHSVIEKGQTVTLRCDPISGHDNLYWYRRVMGKEIKFLLHFVKESKQDESGMPNNRFLAERTGGTYSTLKVQPAELEDSGVYFCASSQDIGLAGYNEQFFGPGTRLTVL.

Concerning this clone: Read data end 3 residues before the CDR3 end; the end is taken from the germline J gene. This rearrangement joins TRBV5-1 to TRBJ1-1; D unclear. The CDR3 spans 15 residues. The germline V gene has CDR1 SGHRS and CDR2 YFSETQ. V lost 0 bases, J lost 0 bases, and 9 bases lay in between. The CDR3 spells CASSLAEGLNTEAFF. The DNA read from the CDR3 is TGCGCCAGCAGCTTGGCCGAAGGCCTGAACACTGAA.

The CDR3 spells CASSGTGKYNQPQHF. The CDR3 DNA, read in part, is TGTGCCAGTAGTGGCACAGGGAAGTACAATCAGCCC. This chain uses TRBV19 with TRBJ1-5; perhaps TRBD1 as D (6 bases). The CDR3 end falls 3 residues outside the read, so it is completed with the germline J gene. V was clipped by 5 bases and J by 3 bases, with 14 bases between them. Germline V gene lookup returns CDR1 LNHDA and CDR2 SQIVND (reference sequence). The CDR3 is 15 amino acids.

A note on this clone: The CDR3 end lies 3 residues beyond the end of the read and is filled in from the germline J gene. The genes are TRBV30 and TRBJ1-1, with a tentative D call TRBD1 (5 bases). This CDR3 comprises 12 residues. Looked up from germline, CDR1 is GTSNPN and CDR2 is SVGIG (reference sequence). The V end was cut by 2 bases, the J end by 4 bases, with 8 bases between. The CDR3 sequence is CAWSPGGTEAFF. CDR3 bases read: TGTGCCTGGAGTCCGGGGGGCACTGAA.

As for this clone: The read terminates 3 residues ahead of where the CDR3 ends, so the germline J gene completes it. The genes are TRBV10-3 and TRBJ2-5, with D perhaps given as TRBD1 or TRBD2 (5 bases each). Trimming removed 2 bases at V and 5 bases at J, with 12 bases between. The CDR3 runs to 14 residues. Looked up from germline, CDR1 is ENHRY and CDR2 is SYGVKD. CDR3 amino acids: CAISEMRGEETQYF. Incomplete CDR3 DNA: TGTGCCATCAGTGAGATGAGGGGAGAGGAGACC.

The CDR3 loop is CAISGQDRGEDEQYF. CDR3 DNA, as far as it was read: TGTGCCATCAGTGGCCAGGACAGGGGAGAGGACGAG. The chain joins TRBV10-3 to TRBJ2-7; 9 nucleotides agree with TRBD1. The read halts 3 residues ahead of the CDR3 end, with the missing end drawn from the germline J gene. Germline V gene data show CDR1 as ENHRY and CDR2 as SYGVKD. The V segment lost 4 bases and the J segment 5 bases; nucleotides outside the gene matches: 9. The CDR3 runs to 15 residues.

Turning to this clone: The read ends 3 residues before the CDR3 terminus; that terminus is restored from the germline J gene. J is TRBJ1-5 and V is TRBV18, with D possibly matching TRBD1 (6 bases). The germline V gene encodes CDR1 KGHSH and CDR2 LQKENI. The CDR3 consists of 15 residues. V was shortened by 3 bases and J by 2 bases, with 11 bases between the two germline ends. The CDR3 spells CASSPGTLGNQPQHF. The covered CDR3 bases are TGTGCCAGCTCACCCGGGACACTTGGCAATCAGCCC.

With respect to this clone: The read gets to within 3 residues of the CDR3 end, and the germline J gene fills in the rest. This chain links TRBV7-9 with TRBJ2-1; D is unclear. Trimming pared 1 base from V and 6 bases from J, leaving 4 bases between. The CDR3 is 12 residues long. CDR1 is SEHNR, CDR2 FQNEAQ, per germline (reference sequence). The sequenced CDR3 bases are TGTGCCAGCAGCTTAGTCGTCAATGAG. This sequence encodes CASSLVVNE. Given in full, the CDR3 is CASSLVVNEQFF.

Concerning this clone: The observed sequence ends 3 residues before the CDR3 terminus, with the missing tail filled in from the germline J gene. V is TRBV19 and J is TRBJ2-7, with 11 nucleotides matching TRBD2. Germline values: CDR1 LNHDA, CDR2 SQIVND (reference sequence). This CDR3 region has 14 residues. V lost 4 bases and J lost 6; bases outside the gene matches: 5. The sequenced part of the CDR3 DNA is TGTGCCAGTAGTACCCAGACTAGCGGGGCCGAG. This gives the protein CASSTQTSGAE. The full CDR3 protein is CASSTQTSGAEQYF.

As concerns this clone: Coverage ceases 3 residues before the CDR3 finishes, and the germline J gene fills in the end. V gene TRBV20-1 combines with J gene TRBJ2-7; 7 nucleotides agree with TRBD1. V gave up 6 bases and J gave up 6 bases; unmatched junction bases: 8. The CDR3 consists of 12 residues. Germline V gene sequence: CDR1 DFQATT, CDR2 SNEGSKA (reference sequence). The CDR3 here is CSAPGQLSEQYF. The CDR3 DNA, read in part, is TGCAGTGCCCCGGGACAGCTCAGCGAG.

In regard to this clone: The read ends 3 residues shy of where the CDR3 ends; the end is completed using the germline J gene. The V and J genes are TRBV5-1 and TRBJ1-2; D is possibly TRBD1 (6 bases). V lost 4 bases, J lost 2 bases, and 9 bases lay in between. Germline assignment: CDR1 SGHRS and CDR2 YFSETQ. The CDR3 is 13 amino acids. The CDR3 loop is CASSGTGNYGYTF. CDR3 DNA (partial): TGCGCCAGCAGCGGAACAGGGAACTATGGC.

A note on this clone: The sequence runs out 3 residues before the end of the CDR3; the remainder is reconstructed from the germline J gene. This sequence joins TRBV7-2 and TRBJ1-6; TRBD1 might be the D (5 bases). The germline V and J ends were trimmed by 5 bases and 7 bases, with 15 bases remaining between them. This CDR3 spans 15 amino acids. Germline CDR1 SGHTA, CDR2 FQGNSA. The part of the CDR3 DNA that was read is TGTGCCAGCAGCCAACAGGTGGGAGGCAATTCACCC. This gives the protein CASSQQVGGNSP. The complete CDR3 protein is CASSQQVGGNSPLHF.

Remarks on this clone: The sequenced fragment ends 3 residues before the CDR3 boundary, so the rest is inferred from the germline J gene. The V call is TRBV18, the J call TRBJ2-1, with no clear D. Germline CDR1 is KGHSH and CDR2 is LQKENI. Trimming took off 1 base at V and 4 bases at J, with 5 bases between the two ends. The CDR3 is 13 amino acids. CDR3 sequence reads: CASSPQGYNEQFF. The sequenced part of the CDR3 DNA is TGTGCCAGCTCACCACAAGGGTACAATGAG.

Concerning this clone itself: The sequence runs out 3 residues before the end of the CDR3; the remainder is reconstructed from the germline J gene. The rearrangement joins TRBV20-1 to TRBJ1-4, with TRBD1 identical over 7 bases. The V and J ends lost 5 bases and 3 bases, in that order; junction bases with no gene match: 9. Germline CDR1 and CDR2: DFQATT and SNEGSKA (reference sequence). This CDR3 has 15 amino acids. CDR3 region: CSARPTGQSNEKLFF. The covered CDR3 bases are TGCAGTGCTCGACCGACGGGACAGTCTAATGAAAAA.

Regarding this clone: The CDR3 goes on 3 residues after the read ends, and that part is filled in from the germline J gene. The V gene is TRBV14, the J gene TRBJ2-1, with 11 bases that match TRBD2. CDR1 and CDR2 from the germline V gene are SGHDN and FVKESK. The CDR3 is 16 amino acids. Unmatched junction bases numbered 5, after V lost 1 base and J lost 6 bases. CDR3 bases read: TGTGCCAGCAGCCAAGGGCGAACTAGCGGGGGCAATGAG. It is translated as CASSQGRTSGGNE. The CDR3 in its entirety is CASSQGRTSGGNEQFF.

A word on this clone: The read gets to within 3 residues of the CDR3 end, and the germline J gene fills in the rest. The chain recombines TRBV2 with TRBJ1-1; D may be TRBD1 (5 bases). The V and J ends lost 8 bases and 2 bases respectively, with 12 bases between them. Germline values: CDR1 SNHLY, CDR2 FYNNEI. The CDR3 runs to 13 residues. This chain's CDR3 is CASGAETNTEAFF. Incomplete CDR3 DNA: TGTGCCAGCGGGGCAGAGACCAACACTGAA. The full variable domain, with the rest looked up from reference TRBV2 and TRBJ1-1, is EPEVTQTPSHQVTQMGQEVILRCVPISNHLYFYWYRQILGQKVEFLVSFYNNEISEKSEIFDDQFSVERPDGSNFTLKIRSTKLEDSAMYFCASGAETNTEAFFGQGTRLTVV.

About this clone itself: The read comes to an end 3 residues before the CDR3 does, leaving the germline J gene to fill in the end. The chain joins TRBV14 to TRBJ1-6, with 8 bases identical to TRBD1. Per germline, CDR1 SGHDN and CDR2 FVKESK. The CDR3 is 15 amino acids. The V gene end was trimmed by 4 bases and the J gene end by 6 bases; junction bases not matched to a gene: 5. CDR3 sequence: CASSRQGIFNSPLHF. The sequenced part of the CDR3 DNA is TGTGCCAGCAGCCGACAGGGGATTTTTAATTCACCC. Drawing the rest from reference TRBV14 and TRBJ1-6, the complete variable domain is EAGVTQFPSHSVIEKGQTVTLRCDPISGHDNLYWYRRVMGKEIKFLLHFVKESKQDESGMPNNRFLAERTGGTYSTLKVQPAELEDSGVYFCASSRQGIFNSPLHFGNGTRLTVT.

About this clone itself: From the germline J gene comes the end of the CDR3, since the read stops 3 residues before it. V gene TRBV6-2 or TRBV6-3 combines with J gene TRBJ1-5; D remains unclear. V was shortened by 5 bases and J by 3 bases, with 14 bases between the two germline ends. The germline CDR1 and CDR2 sequences are MNHEY and SVGEGT. The CDR3 runs 15 residues. Incomplete CDR3 DNA: TGTGCCAGCAGTCCAAACATACAAGACAATCAGCCC. Translating it yields CASSPNIQDNQP. The whole CDR3 is CASSPNIQDNQPQHF.

On this clone itself: Read sequence stops 3 residues before the CDR3 end, and the germline J gene provides the missing end. This sequence joins TRBV14 and TRBJ2-7, with a weak D call TRBD2 (6 bases). V lost 2 bases and J 4 bases, leaving 15 bases between the germline ends. The CDR3 runs 15 residues. Germline V gene sequence: CDR1 SGHDN, CDR2 FVKESK. The CDR3 spells CASSQLGGLQYEQYF. The CDR3 DNA, read in part, is TGTGCCAGCAGCCAATTGGGGGGTTTACAGTACGAG.

In regard to this clone: The read terminates 3 residues before the CDR3 end, so the remaining end is supplied by the germline J gene. The chain couples TRBV13 to TRBJ1-3; 7 bases fit TRBD1. The germline CDR1 and CDR2 sequences are PRHDT and FYEKMQ (reference sequence). The CDR3 length is 20 residues. V was pared by 4 bases and J by 1 base, with 19 bases of the junction left unmatched. The sequenced part of the CDR3 DNA is TGTGCCAGCAGCTCTACCAATAGACAGGGCGGAAGCGCATCTGGAAACACC. Its translation: CASSSTNRQGGSASGNT. The whole CDR3 sequence reads CASSSTNRQGGSASGNTIYF. The full variable domain, its missing parts supplied by reference TRBV13 and TRBJ1-3, is AAGVIQSPRHLIKEKRETATLKCYPIPRHDTVYWYQQGPGQDPQFLISFYEKMQSDKGSIPDRFSAQQFSDYHSELNMSSLELGDSALYFCASSSTNRQGGSASGNTIYFGEGSWLTVV.

As to this clone: The read terminates 3 residues ahead of where the CDR3 ends, so the germline J gene completes it. The rearrangement joins TRBV20-1 to TRBJ1-5, with D possibly TRBD1 on 5 matching bases. CDR1 DFQATT and CDR2 SNEGSKA come from the germline V gene (reference sequence). The V gene lost 3 bases and the J gene lost 4 bases, with 10 bases spanning the gap. This CDR3 spans 13 amino acids. Here the CDR3 reads CSARGGLNQPQHF. The sequenced CDR3 bases are TGCAGTGCTAGGGGGGGATTAAATCAGCCC.

In the case of this clone: Coverage ceases 3 residues before the CDR3 finishes, and the germline J gene fills in the end. The rearrangement uses TRBV19 and TRBJ2-4; no definite D call. CDR1 is LNHDA, CDR2 SQIVND, per germline (reference sequence). The CDR3 has 17 amino acids. The part of the CDR3 DNA that was read is TGTGCCAGTAGTATAGATCCGGCCCCGGCACCGTACTATGGT. Translated: CASSIDPAPAPYYG. The CDR3 as a whole reads CASSIDPAPAPYYGQYF.

With respect to this clone: The read falls 3 residues short of the CDR3 end, and the missing part is taken from the germline J gene. The chain is built from TRBV5-6 and TRBJ2-2; 7 bases are a match to TRBD1. The CDR3 consists of 14 residues. Looked up from germline, CDR1 is SGHDT and CDR2 is YYEEEE. Trimming cost V 4 bases and J 4 bases; bases outside gene matches: 4. The sequenced part of the CDR3 DNA is TGTGCCAGCAGCCTAGGGACAGCCACCGGGGAG. Amino acid sequence: CASSLGTATGE. The whole CDR3 sequence reads CASSLGTATGELFF. The full variable domain, completed using reference TRBV5-6 and TRBJ2-2, is DAGVTQSPTHLIKTRGQQVTLRCSPKSGHDTVSWYQQALGQGPQFIFQYYEEEERQRGNFPDRFSGHQFPNYSSELNVNALLLGDSALYLCASSLGTATGELFFGEGSRLTVL.

On this clone itself: Read sequence stops 3 residues before the CDR3 end, and the germline J gene provides the missing end. The chain has TRBV5-1 and TRBJ2-1, with 7 nucleotides matching TRBD1. Germline CDR1 and CDR2: SGHRS and YFSETQ. V was pared by 4 bases and J by 2 bases, with 6 bases of the junction left unmatched. The CDR3 spans 15 residues. CDR3 in amino acids: CASSRTGPAYNEQFF. Partial CDR3 DNA: TGCGCCAGCAGCCGGACAGGACCTGCCTACAATGAG.

A note on this clone: Read data end 3 residues before the CDR3 end; the end is taken from the germline J gene. The J gene is TRBJ2-7, the V gene TRBV12-3 or TRBV12-4; 7 bases agree with TRBD1. The CDR3 contains 14 residues. V gave up 5 bases and J gave up 3 bases; unmatched junction bases: 7. This chain's CDR3 is CASSPGTAFYEQYF. The part of the CDR3 DNA that was read is TGTGCCAGCAGTCCCGGGACAGCCTTCTACGAG.

As for this clone: Read coverage stops 3 residues before the CDR3 terminus; the germline J gene supplies the remainder. The genes are TRBV19 and TRBJ2-1, with 9 nucleotides matching TRBD1. The ends lost 6 bases at V and 1 base at J; junction bases unmatched: 4. Germline V gives CDR1 LNHDA, CDR2 SQIVND (reference sequence). This CDR3 is built from 15 residues. This chain's CDR3 is CASRGTGQSYNEQFF. CDR3 DNA, as far as it was read: TGTGCCAGTAGAGGGACAGGGCAATCCTACAATGAG. The full variable domain, completed using reference TRBV19 and TRBJ2-1, is DGGITQSPKYLFRKEGQNVTLSCEQNLNHDAMYWYRQDPGQGLRLIYYSQIVNDFQKGDIAEGYSVSREKKESFPLTVTSAQKNPTAFYLCASRGTGQSYNEQFFGPGTRLTVL.

Comment on this clone: The missing CDR3 end, 3 residues past where the read stops, is filled in from the germline J gene. V and J are TRBV20-1 and TRBJ2-1; 7 bases are a match to TRBD1. V lost 6 bases, J lost 8 bases, and 13 bases stayed unmatched. The CDR3 is 14 residues long. Germline CDR1 and CDR2: DFQATT and SNEGSKA (reference sequence). CDR3 DNA (partial): TGCAGTGCAGTCGATCTAGGGGGCCGGTATGAG. Protein product: CSAVDLGGRYE. The full CDR3 protein is CSAVDLGGRYEQFF.

As concerns this clone: Read sequence stops 3 residues before the CDR3 end, and the germline J gene provides the missing end. The chain links TRBV10-1 to TRBJ1-1; weak D call: TRBD1 (6 bases). The ends were cut back, 7 bases at V and 4 bases at J, with 10 bases in the middle. The CDR3 has 12 residues. Germline CDR1 and CDR2: WNHNN and SYGVQD (reference sequence). The CDR3 sequence: CASNRVRTEAFF. The covered CDR3 bases are TGCGCCAGCAACAGGGTACGCACTGAA.

Turning to this clone: From the germline J gene comes the end of the CDR3, since the read stops 3 residues before it. The rearrangement links TRBV12-3 or TRBV12-4 to TRBJ2-2, with 10 nucleotides matching TRBD2. V was pared by 5 bases and J by 4 bases, with 4 bases of the junction left unmatched. The CDR3 totals 15 residues. This chain's CDR3 is CASSQLAGSTGELFF. The CDR3 DNA, read in part, is TGTGCCAGCAGTCAACTAGCGGGGAGCACCGGGGAG.

On this clone itself: The CDR3 end falls 3 residues outside the read, so it is completed with the germline J gene. The chain is built from TRBV7-3 and TRBJ2-1; 12 bases agree with TRBD2. The CDR3 loop spans 15 amino acids. The germline CDR1 and CDR2 sequences are SGHTA and FQGTGA. The J segment lost 6 bases and the V segment lost 6 bases, leaving 6 bases of the junction unmatched. Incomplete CDR3 DNA: TGTGCCAGCAGGTCTACTAGCGGGGGGTCCAATGAG. It codes for CASRSTSGGSNE. Given in full, the CDR3 is CASRSTSGGSNEQFF.

As regards this clone: The read stops 3 residues short of the end of the CDR3; the missing end is completed from the germline J gene. J is TRBJ2-7 and V is TRBV7-8; 8 nucleotides match TRBD1. Trimming cost V 4 bases and J 5 bases; bases outside gene matches: 4. Germline CDR1 is SGHVS and CDR2 is FQNEAQ. The length of the CDR3 is 13 residues. CDR3 sequence: CASSWDRRNEQYF. CDR3 DNA (partial): TGTGCCAGCAGCTGGGACAGGAGGAACGAG.

Comment on this clone: The read falls 3 residues short of the CDR3 end, and the missing part is taken from the germline J gene. The genes are TRBV7-8 and TRBJ2-7; D not certain. The V end lost 5 bases, the J end lost 5 bases, and 10 bases lay between the germline ends. Germline CDR1 and CDR2: SGHVS and FQNEAQ. CDR3 length: 12 amino acids. The part of the CDR3 DNA that was read is TGTGCCAGCAGCCCAACCAGTCACGAG. It yields the protein CASSPTSHE. The full-length CDR3 reads as CASSPTSHEQYF.